Listed below are T cell receptor beta chains from one sample, sequenced in a study of shared clonotypes between healthy human individuals. The protocol was immunoSEQ multiplex PCR, while the TCRdb copy is restricted to in-frame clones and leaves out a portion. The sample shows roughly 640,000 clones, about 74% of them seen only once. What was sequenced was memory CD4+ T cells sorted from blood. The receptors derive from a woman aged 30 to 39 in good health. Each CDR3 is given with its conserved first and last residue. A D gene is named only where the DNA matches it firmly. Expanded clones are given a class, and other clones once, few, many or no size at all.

V,J,length,size,D,CDR3,DNA
TRBV11-3,TRBJ2-1,16,-,TRBD2,CASSLGFSGIYNEQFF,TGTGCCAGCAGCTTAGGGTTTAGCGGGATCTACAATGAGCAGTTCTTC
TRBV27,TRBJ2-7,15,-,TRBD2,CASSNPLRGSYEQYF,TGTGCCAGCAGTAACCCCCTGCGGGGGTCCTACGAGCAGTACTTC
TRBV2,TRBJ2-6,12,-,-,CASSVIYDVLTF,TGTGCCAGCAGTGTTATATATGACGTCCTGACTTTC
TRBV19,TRBJ2-1,16,-,TRBD2,CASSPLSSGRRYEQFF,TGTGCCAGTAGTCCCCTCTCTAGCGGGAGACGGTATGAGCAGTTCTTC
TRBV18,TRBJ1-4,14,-,-,CASSPTIGGEKLFF,TGTGCCAGCTCACCAACAATCGGGGGTGAAAAACTGTTTTTT
TRBV28,TRBJ2-5,13,many,-,CASSLPGQETQYF,TGTGCCAGCAGTTTACCAGGCCAAGAGACCCAGTACTTC
TRBV9,TRBJ2-1,15,-,TRBD1,CASRGQGRTYNEQFF,TGTGCCAGCAGGGGACAGGGGAGAACCTACAATGAGCAGTTCTTC
TRBV28,TRBJ2-3,13,once,-,CATRPVSTDTQYF,TGTGCCACCCGACCGGTTAGCACAGATACGCAGTATTTT
TRBV6-1,TRBJ2-1,14,-,TRBD1,CASSEAGTGYEQFF,TGTGCCAGCAGTGAAGCCGGGACAGGATACGAGCAGTTCTTC
TRBV14,TRBJ2-7,15,-,-,CASSQDAGNLGEQYF,TGTGCCAGCAGCCAAGATGCGGGGAATCTGGGGGAGCAGTACTTC
TRBV19,TRBJ2-2,14,-,TRBD2,CASSIEREDGELFF,TGTGCCAGTAGTATCGAACGGGAGGACGGGGAGCTGTTTTTT
TRBV30,TRBJ1-5,13,-,-,CAWSVNQYQPQHF,TGTGCCTGGAGTGTAAACCAGTATCAGCCCCAGCATTTT
TRBV2,TRBJ1-1,13,few,TRBD1,CASLDRAETEAFF,TGTGCCAGCCTAGACAGGGCGGAAACTGAAGCTTTCTTT
TRBV11-3,TRBJ2-1,13,-,-,CASSPTKYNEQFF,TGTGCCAGCAGCCCGACTAAATACAATGAGCAGTTCTTC
TRBV7-9,TRBJ2-2,17,-,TRBD2,CAVSPWGGLAGAGELFF,TGTGCAGTCTCCCCCTGGGGTGGACTAGCGGGCGCCGGGGAGCTGTTTTTT
TRBV2,TRBJ2-1,15,few,-,CASRTEKSSYNEQFF,TGTGCCAGCAGGACGGAGAAGAGCTCCTACAATGAGCAGTTCTTC
TRBV28,TRBJ2-5,17,-,-,CASTDLTVQGLKETQYF,TGTGCCAGCACCGATTTAACGGTCCAGGGCTTAAAAGAGACCCAGTACTTC
TRBV11-3,TRBJ2-3,16,-,TRBD1,CASSPKGTVQGDTQYF,TGTGCCAGCAGCCCAAAGGGGACAGTTCAGGGGGATACGCAGTATTTT
TRBV10-2,TRBJ2-1,14,-,TRBD2,CASSAGTSLNEQFF,TGCGCCAGCAGTGCTGGGACTAGTCTGAATGAGCAGTTCTTC
TRBV10-3,TRBJ2-1,16,-,TRBD2,CAISDGSGRKYNEQFF,TGTGCCATCAGTGATGGTAGCGGGAGAAAGTACAATGAGCAGTTCTTC
TRBV10-3,TRBJ2-7,14,-,-,CAISEDRRSYEQYF,TGTGCCATCAGTGAGGACAGGAGATCCTACGAGCAGTACTTC
TRBV6-5,TRBJ1-5,15,-,-,CASSYSIGGNQPQHF,TGTGCCAGCAGTTACTCGATAGGGGGTAATCAGCCCCAGCATTTT
TRBV7-6,TRBJ1-2,13,-,-,CASSQDGNYGYTF,TGTGCCAGCAGCCAAGACGGGAACTATGGCTACACCTTC
TRBV10-3,TRBJ2-4,15,once,TRBD1,CAISAVGQGKNIQYF,TGTGCCATCAGTGCGGTCGGACAGGGGAAAAACATTCAGTACTTC
TRBV7-9,TRBJ1-3,15,once,-,CASSPFDTSGNTIYF,TGTGCCAGCAGCCCCTTTGACACCTCTGGAAACACCATATATTTT
TRBV7-2,TRBJ1-5,12,few,-,CASSWDWSPQHF,TGTGCCAGCAGCTGGGATTGGTCGCCCCAGCATTTT
TRBV4-1,TRBJ2-7,19,-,-,CASSSPLTGTKTPSYEQYF,TGCGCCAGCAGCTCACCCTTAACCGGGACAAAAACCCCATCCTACGAGCAGTACTTC
TRBV4-2,TRBJ2-1,16,-,TRBD2,CASSQDFSGKYNEQFF,TGTGCCAGCAGCCAAGATTTTAGCGGGAAGTACAATGAGCAGTTCTTC
TRBV7-9,TRBJ2-2,15,-,TRBD1,CASSLWTGDAGELFF,TGTGCCAGCAGCTTGTGGACAGGGGATGCCGGGGAGCTGTTTTTT
TRBV5-6,TRBJ2-7,14,-,-,CASSLGQATYEQYF,TGTGCCAGCAGCTTGGGACAGGCGACCTACGAGCAGTACTTC